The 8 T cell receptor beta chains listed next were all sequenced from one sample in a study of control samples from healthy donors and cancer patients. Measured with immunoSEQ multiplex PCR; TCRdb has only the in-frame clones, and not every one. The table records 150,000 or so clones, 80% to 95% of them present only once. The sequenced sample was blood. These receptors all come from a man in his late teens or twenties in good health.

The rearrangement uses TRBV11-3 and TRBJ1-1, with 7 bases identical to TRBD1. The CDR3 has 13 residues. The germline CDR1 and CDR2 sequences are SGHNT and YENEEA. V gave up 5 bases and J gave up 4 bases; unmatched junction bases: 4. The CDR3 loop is CASSIQGGTEAFF. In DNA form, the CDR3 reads TGTGCCAGCAGCATTCAGGGGGGCACTGAAGCTTTCTTT.

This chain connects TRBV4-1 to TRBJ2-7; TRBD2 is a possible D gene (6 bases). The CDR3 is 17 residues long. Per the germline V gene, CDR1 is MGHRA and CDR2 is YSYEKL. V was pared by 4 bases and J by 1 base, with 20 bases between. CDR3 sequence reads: CASSRAETGTPSYEQYF. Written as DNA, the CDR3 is TGCGCCAGCAGCCGAGCGGAGACCGGGACTCCTTCCTACGAGCAGTACTTC.

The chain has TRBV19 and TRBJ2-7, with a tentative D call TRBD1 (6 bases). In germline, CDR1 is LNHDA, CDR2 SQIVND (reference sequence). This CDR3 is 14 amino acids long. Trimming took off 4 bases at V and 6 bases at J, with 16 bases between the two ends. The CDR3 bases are TGTGCCAGTAGTACACCTCAGGGGTCCGTCGAGCAGTACTTC. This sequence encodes CASSTPQGSVEQYF.

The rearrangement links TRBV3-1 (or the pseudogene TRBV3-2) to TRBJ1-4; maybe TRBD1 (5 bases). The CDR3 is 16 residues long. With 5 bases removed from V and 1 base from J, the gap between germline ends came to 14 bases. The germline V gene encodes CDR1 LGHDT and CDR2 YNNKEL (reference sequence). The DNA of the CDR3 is TGTGCCAGCAGCGCGACAGCCCTCAGAACTAATGAAAAACTGTTTTTT. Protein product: CASSATALRTNEKLFF.

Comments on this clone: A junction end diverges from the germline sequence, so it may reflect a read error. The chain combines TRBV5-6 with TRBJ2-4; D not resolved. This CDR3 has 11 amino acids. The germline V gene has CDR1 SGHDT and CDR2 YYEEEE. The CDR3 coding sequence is TGTGCCAGCAGCTTCAACGGCGACGAGGACTTC. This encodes CASSFNGDEDF.

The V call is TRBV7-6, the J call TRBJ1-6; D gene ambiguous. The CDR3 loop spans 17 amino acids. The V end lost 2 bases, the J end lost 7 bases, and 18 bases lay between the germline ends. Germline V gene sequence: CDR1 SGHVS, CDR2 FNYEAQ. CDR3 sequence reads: CASSLMVMGTRNSPLHF. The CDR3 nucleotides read TGTGCCAGCAGCTTAATGGTAATGGGCACGAGAAATTCACCCCTCCACTTT.

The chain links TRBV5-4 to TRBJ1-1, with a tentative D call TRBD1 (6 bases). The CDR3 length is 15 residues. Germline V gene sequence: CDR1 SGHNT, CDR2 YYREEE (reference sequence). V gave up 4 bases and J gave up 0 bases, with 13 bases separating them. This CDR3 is CASSREQGMNTEAFF. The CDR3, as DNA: TGTGCCAGCAGCAGGGAACAGGGTATGAACACTGAAGCTTTCTTT.

CDR3 loop: CATRSRQSPMNTEAFF. CDR3 bases: TGTGCCACCCGATCACGACAGTCCCCAATGAACACTGAAGCTTTCTTT. This chain joins TRBV10-3 and TRBJ1-1; D might be TRBD1 (5 bases). V was pared by 10 bases and J by 0 bases, with 21 bases between. CDR1 ENHRY and CDR2 SYGVKD come from the germline V gene. This CDR3 is built from 16 residues.